This entry concerns a single T cell receptor beta chain. This sample also contains other DNA sequences that code for the same CDR3. This sample was included in a study of shared clonotypes between healthy human individuals. It was roughly 200 ng DNA, about 30,000 T cell genomes, that sorted-subset replicate PCRs used. Assay used: immunoSEQ multiplex PCR; TCRdb lists only in-frame clones, some missing. This table holds about a million clones, roughly 80% found once. Those who donated were healthy HIV-negative adults, with no recent acute infections or vaccinations reported. Splitting the CD4+ cells yielded a CD45RA+ naive subset and a CD45RA-negative memory subset. Germline lookup yields CDR1 MNHNS and CDR2 SASEGT. Trimming left V 1 base short and J 3 bases short, with 6 bases between. This CDR3 has 13 amino acids.

This TCR derives from a man between 18 and 29 years old in good health. Material for sequencing was memory CD4+ T cells sorted from blood. Subset described: CD45RA-negative fraction. The rearrangement uses TRBV6-1 and TRBJ1-2; D is unresolved. The CDR3 reads CASSEVGYYGYTF. The CDR3 nucleotides read TGTGCCAGCAGTGAAGTGGGTTACTATGGCTACACCTTC.